Reported below is one TCR beta chain. Antigen specificity is unknown. Using immunoSEQ multiplex PCR, the repertoire was profiled, and TCRdb retains in-frame clones only, with some absent. Of some 150,000 clones in the sample, 87% were seen once. J was trimmed by 0 bases and V by 3 bases; bases with no gene match: 7. Germline CDR1 is SGHVS and CDR2 is FQNEAQ. This CDR3 is 16 amino acids long. This entry is derived from a study of cytomegalovirus exposure and HLA in healthy donors. At the level of the study: The approximately 120 validation repertoires were reported in a later analysis to have been generated on the same platform as the approximately 700 first-cohort repertoires. Study-level findings and limits: Both high specificity and high sensitivity reportedly marked the classifier's diagnosis of cytomegalovirus status. In vitro confirmation showed a few CMV-associated chains to be CMV antigen specific. Subsequent analysis found a tendency for first-cohort TCR clusters to co-occur within the 90 to 150 validation repertoires.

This rearrangement joins TRBV7-8 to TRBJ2-7; 8 bases fit TRBD1. This clonotype was sampled from a man between 18 and 29 years old in good health and CMV-seropositive. The specimen was PBMCs. This CDR3 reads CASSFGDRFSSYEQYF. CDR3 DNA sequence: TGTGCCAGCAGCTTTGGGGACAGGTTTAGCTCCTACGAGCAGTACTTC.